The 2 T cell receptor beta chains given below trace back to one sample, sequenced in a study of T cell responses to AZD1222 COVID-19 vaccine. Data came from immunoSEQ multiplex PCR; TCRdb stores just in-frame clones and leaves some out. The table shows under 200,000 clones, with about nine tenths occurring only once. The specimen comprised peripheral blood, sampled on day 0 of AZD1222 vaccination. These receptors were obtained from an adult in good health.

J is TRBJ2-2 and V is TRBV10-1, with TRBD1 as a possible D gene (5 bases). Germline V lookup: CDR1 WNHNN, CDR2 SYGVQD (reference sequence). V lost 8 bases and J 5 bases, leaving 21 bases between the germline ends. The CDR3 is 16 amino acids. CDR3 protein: CASSLRQGLRTGELFF. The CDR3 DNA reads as TGCGCCAGCTCCTTGAGGCAGGGCCTAAGGACCGGGGAGCTGTTTTTT.

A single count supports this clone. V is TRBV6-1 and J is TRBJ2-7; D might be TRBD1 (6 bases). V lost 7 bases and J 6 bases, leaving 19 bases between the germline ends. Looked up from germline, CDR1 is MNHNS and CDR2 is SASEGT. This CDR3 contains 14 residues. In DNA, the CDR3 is TGTGCCAGCACCAGGGGAACTCCCGCGGGCGAGCAGTACTTC. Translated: CASTRGTPAGEQYF.